This entry concerns a single T cell receptor beta chain. The antigen this receptor binds is unknown. No qualities accompany the bases; no much larger clone lies one base away. The data are from a study of graft-versus-host responses after intestinal transplantation (dated by TCRdb to about 2021). Context from the whole study: Multivisceral, liver-intestinal, or isolated intestinal transplants were received by the recipients. A peak of at least 4% donor T cells among recipient peripheral blood mononuclear cells was the definition used for donor T cell macrochimerism. Alloreactive clones were identified by sequencing pre-transplant mixed lymphocyte reaction products and comparing them with unstimulated pre-transplant donor and recipient T cells. All recipients received anti-thymocyte globulin induction followed by maintenance tacrolimus and steroids for around three years. Rather than being sequenced by the commercial service, samples from a few later patients were sequenced in-house on an Illumina MiSeq and processed with MiXCR. Of the 20 to 25 intestinal transplant recipients enrolled in the cohort, one of whom was a retransplant, a few patients without pretransplant specimens were excluded. Graft-versus-host and host-versus-graft alloreactive T cell clones were tracked in the graft, circulation and bone marrow after intestinal transplantation using bulk TCR-beta CDR3 sequencing.

The CDR3 sequence holds 20 residues, the cysteine and phenylalanine included. Left in the record is the CDR3 DNA by itself, 60 bases read in frame from the first base. CDR1 and CDR2 (SGDLS, YYNGEE) derive from the germline V gene. V is reduced by 3 bases and J by 0 bases, leaving a spacing of 26 bases between them. The library was made by the immunoSEQ multiplex PCR assay. For most patients, genomic DNA was subjected to high-throughput TCR-beta CDR3 sequencing by Adaptive Biotechnologies. Per the source publication's procedure: Adaptive's ImmunoSEQ software supplied the TCR sequencing data for 18 patients, while MiXCR and VDJtools were used to process a few other patients. CDR3 nucleotide sequences shared between donor and recipient were removed because their origin could not be assigned. At least 2-fold expansion over unstimulated cells and a minimum CFSE-low frequency of 0.002% (template counts) or 0.001% (read counts) were required for clones to be classified as alloreactive. Clones were considered mappable if detected in sequenced pre-transplant spleen, lymph node, or MLR CFSE-low populations of the donor or recipient. Cumulative frequency of alloreactive clones was calculated as a percentage of all sequences weighted by copy number. The source is immuneACCESS, and TCRdb retained only in-frame sequences with V and J called. Part of the clones is not carried over; for the studies checked, unresolved V genes explain less than half of this, and the remainder is unexplained. V and J calls and clone size come straight from that table; D and trimming were deduced from the DNA. The sample table contains 40,000 or so clones; only one count was recorded for 80% to 95% of them. The top ten clones comprise 3.6% of the sample.

Study-wide conclusions, independent of this receptor: Patients with donor T cell macrochimerism had high GvH to HvG T cell clonal ratios in their allografts. Early after transplant, declines in HvG clones were associated with peak levels of circulating GvH clones. GvH clones turned up in recipient bone marrow, with some appearing earlier in ileal mucosa or blood, a pattern consistent with an intestinal mucosal origin. The relatively low number and heterogeneity of intestinal transplant patients limited the conclusions.

Blood samples were collected up to 4 times in the first month after transplant and then at least monthly when available. The sequence derives from a human patient who received an intestinal transplant, so some T cells may come from the graft donor. The source material was PBMCs, sampled around 720 days after intestinal transplantation. The chain is made from TRBV9 and TRBJ2-3, with the D call perhaps TRBD1 or TRBD2, each one matching 5 bases. The sequence in DNA is TGTGCCAGCAGCGAGAGTGGGACCGCGTCCTTGTCAACTAGCACAGATACGCAGTATTTT. It encodes CASSESGTASLSTSTDTQYF.